A selection of T cell receptor beta chains follows, all from one sample in a study of cytomegalovirus exposure and HLA in healthy donors. Assay: immunoSEQ multiplex PCR; the TCRdb copy retains only in-frame clones and omits some. The sample carries approximately 120,000 clones, around 90% recorded once. The specimen was PBMCs. Receptors originate from a woman under 30 in good health and CMV-seronegative. Each CDR3 is given with its conserved first and last residue. Fields, in order: V gene, D gene, J gene, clone size, CDR3 protein, CDR3 DNA. D genes are given only for firm matches. Clone size appears in some rows only: once, few, many, or a class for an expanded clone.

>TRBV7-9|NA|TRBJ2-1|NA
CASSLAENEQFF
TGTGCCAGCAGCTTGGCTGAAAATGAGCAGTTCTTC
>TRBV7-2|NA|TRBJ2-7|NA
CASSLQGIAYEQYF
TGTGCCAGCAGCTTACAGGGTATCGCCTACGAGCAGTACTTC
>TRBV6-5|TRBD1|TRBJ1-5|NA
CASSRTGGWPQHF
TGTGCCAGCAGTCGGACAGGCGGATGGCCCCAGCATTTT
>TRBV6-1|TRBD1|TRBJ1-2|NA
CASSGGRDRAFYGYTF
TGTGCCAGCAGTGGCGGCCGGGACAGGGCGTTCTATGGCTACACCTTC
>TRBV4-1|NA|TRBJ2-1|NA
CASSGQGAENMDNEQFF
TGCGCCAGCAGCGGACAAGGCGCGGAGAATATGGACAATGAGCAGTTCTTC
>TRBV13|NA|TRBJ2-1|NA
CASSSFSHEQFF
TGTGCCAGCAGCTCCTTTAGTCATGAGCAGTTCTTC
>TRBV7-2|NA|TRBJ2-3|NA
CASSLDPSPDTQYF
TGTGCCAGCAGCTTAGACCCTAGCCCAGATACGCAGTATTTT
>TRBV11-3|NA|TRBJ1-1|NA
CASSPQGYNTEAFF
TGTGCCAGCAGCCCCCAGGGTTACAACACTGAAGCTTTCTTT
>TRBV6-6|TRBD1|TRBJ1-1|NA
CASSYSGQVNTEAFF
TGTGCCAGCAGTTACTCGGGACAGGTGAACACTGAAGCTTTCTTT
>TRBV4-1|NA|TRBJ2-1|NA
CASSQDRYGGAFSLSYNEQFF
TGCGCCAGCAGCCAAGATAGGTATGGCGGGGCCTTTTCTCTCTCCTACAATGAGCAGTTCTTC
>TRBV2|NA|TRBJ2-7|NA
CASSGRGQYF
TGTGCCAGCAGTGGGAGAGGGCAGTACTTC
>TRBV5-5|TRBD2|TRBJ2-7|NA
CASSVGLAGRSYEQYF
TGTGCCAGCAGCGTAGGACTAGCGGGCCGCTCCTACGAGCAGTACTTC
>TRBV7-8|NA|TRBJ2-7|few
CASSSRDGSYEQYF
TGTGCCAGCAGCTCGCGGGACGGCTCCTACGAGCAGTACTTC
>TRBV18|TRBD1|TRBJ2-1|NA
CASSPPGQGGNEQFF
TGTGCCAGCTCACCACCAGGACAGGGAGGCAATGAGCAGTTCTTC
>TRBV5-6|NA|TRBJ1-1|once
CASSLAAMNTEAFF
TGTGCCAGCAGCTTGGCCGCTATGAACACTGAAGCTTTCTTT
>TRBV4-1|TRBD1|TRBJ2-2|NA
CASSRPQGSTGELFF
TGCGCCAGCAGTCGACCACAGGGGAGCACCGGGGAGCTGTTTTTT
>TRBV7-9|NA|TRBJ2-7|few
CASSSSGSVTPYEQYF
TGTGCCAGCAGCTCCTCGGGGTCCGTAACCCCCTACGAGCAGTACTTC
>TRBV11-3|NA|TRBJ2-3|NA
CASSLRGGQGRSDTQYF
TGTGCCAGCAGCTTACGGGGGGGACAGGGAAGATCAGATACGCAGTATTTT